The rows below give T cell receptor beta chains drawn from one sample of a study of blood T cells in healthy people across ages. TCRdb used MiXCR to reprocess the 5' RACE reads, holding one entry per CDR3 protein. The profile shows about 1.8 million distinct CDR3 sequences, around half of them singletons. The sample consisted of blood. All receptors come from a woman between 35 and 50 years old in good health. Both conserved end residues are part of each CDR3. D genes are given only for firm matches. Clone size is not always given. Where it is, it says once, few, many or a class for expanded clones.

V,J,D,size,CDR3,DNA
TRBV24-1,TRBJ2-1,.,.,CATSDLKASYNEQFF,TGTGCCACCAGTGATTTGAAGGCCAGCTACAATGAGCAGTTCTTC
TRBV9,TRBJ2-1,.,few,CASSVDLRVRTSINEQFF,TGTGCCAGCAGCGTAGATCTCAGGGTAAGGACGAGTATCAATGAGCAGTTCTTC
TRBV4-3,TRBJ1-2,TRBD1,.,CASSQGTGGVGYTF,TGCGCCAGCAGCCAGGGGACAGGGGGGGTCGGCTACACCTTC
TRBV7-6,TRBJ2-2,TRBD1,few,CASSLRQGARAGELFF,TGTGCCAGCAGCCTACGACAGGGGGCGAGGGCCGGGGAGCTGTTTTTT
TRBV29-1,TRBJ1-1,TRBD1,.,CSVVGGDSLNTEAFF,TGCAGCGTTGTTGGAGGGGACAGCCTGAACACTGAAGCTTTCTTT
TRBV6-6,TRBJ1-5,.,.,CASRDIGYSNQPQHF,TGTGCCAGCAGGGATATAGGTTATAGCAATCAGCCCCAGCATTTT
TRBV7-8,TRBJ2-3,TRBD2,.,CASSLELAGNTQYF,TGTGCCAGCAGCTTAGAACTAGCGGGAAATACGCAGTATTTT
TRBV9,TRBJ1-2,TRBD1,many,CASSATGYGYTF,TGTGCCAGCAGCGCGACAGGGTATGGCTACACCTTC
TRBV7-9,TRBJ2-1,TRBD2,once,CASSLRPGLERNEQFF,TGTGCCAGCAGCCTACGGCCGGGACTAGAGAGGAATGAGCAGTTCTTC
TRBV20-1,TRBJ2-7,.,.,CSARTTQGGSYEQYF,TGCAGTGCTAGAACCACGCAGGGGGGTAGCTACGAGCAGTACTTC
TRBV28,TRBJ2-7,.,once,CASSSYRDPSYEQYF,TGTGCCAGCAGTTCATACAGGGACCCCTCCTACGAGCAGTACTTC
TRBV6-5,TRBJ1-4,.,.,CASSRYRATDKEKLFF,TGTGCCAGCAGCCGATACCGGGCCACGGATAAGGAAAAACTGTTTTTT
TRBV18,TRBJ2-1,.,.,CASSPPGGQPSYNEQFF,TGTGCCAGCTCACCACCGGGAGGACAGCCCTCCTACAATGAGCAGTTCTTC
TRBV14,TRBJ2-1,.,.,CASSAPWALLSYNEQFF,TGTGCCAGCAGCGCCCCGTGGGCTCTTTTATCCTACAATGAGCAGTTCTTC
TRBV5-1,TRBJ2-1,TRBD1,.,CASSLDRGRISYNEQFF,TGCGCCAGCAGCTTGGACAGGGGAAGGATCTCCTACAATGAGCAGTTCTTC
TRBV27,TRBJ2-1,.,.,CASSPVPILGLYNELFF,TGTGCCAGCAGTCCTGTGCCTATCCTAGGCCTATACAATGAGCTGTTCTTC
TRBV29-1,TRBJ2-7,TRBD1,.,CSVDQNRGGSFNEQYF,TGCAGCGTTGACCAAAACAGGGGCGGAAGTTTCAACGAGCAGTACTTC
TRBV15,TRBJ2-7,TRBD2,few,CATSGGLVSYEQYF,TGTGCCACCAGCGGCGGACTAGTATCCTACGAGCAGTACTTC
TRBV6-6,TRBJ1-5,.,.,CASIYAESNQPQHF,TGTGCCAGCATCTACGCGGAGAGCAATCAGCCCCAGCATTTT
TRBV5-1,TRBJ2-1,TRBD2,.,CASSPGGLAGAYNEQFF,TGCGCCAGCAGCCCCGGGGGACTAGCGGGCGCCTACAATGAGCAGTTCTTC
TRBV11-2,TRBJ2-1,TRBD2,few,CASSFTSGNSYNEQFF,TGTGCCAGCAGCTTTACTAGCGGGAACTCCTACAATGAGCAGTTCTTC
TRBV5-4,TRBJ1-2,.,.,CASSPKEWDGYTF,TGTGCCAGCAGCCCTAAAGAGTGGGATGGCTACACCTTC
TRBV3-1,TRBJ2-1,.,.,CASSQARQSYNEQFF,TGTGCCAGCAGCCAAGCCCGGCAGAGTTACAATGAGCAGTTCTTC
TRBV2,TRBJ1-6,.,.,CASSESLGGSYNSPLHF,TGTGCCAGCAGTGAAAGCTTAGGGGGCTCCTATAATTCACCCCTCCACTTT
TRBV4-2,TRBJ2-5,.,.,CASSQALEGEFYNEQYF,TGTGCCAGCAGCCAGGCCCTTGAAGGGGAATTCTACAATGAGCAGTACTTC
TRBV7-8,TRBJ2-1,.,few,CASSLAFGNPYNEQFF,TGTGCCAGCAGCTTAGCGTTTGGGAATCCCTACAATGAGCAGTTCTTC
TRBV6-2/TRBV6-3,TRBJ2-7,.,.,CASSSRSSYNEQYF,TGTGCCAGCAGTTCCAGGAGCTCCTACAATGAGCAGTACTTC
TRBV20-1,TRBJ2-7,.,.,CSAPQMGGDEQYF,TGCAGTGCCCCGCAAATGGGGGGCGACGAGCAGTACTTC
TRBV24-1,TRBJ2-3,TRBD1,.,CATSDFSQGADTQYF,TGTGCCACCAGTGATTTCTCCCAGGGGGCAGATACGCAGTATTTT
TRBV7-2,TRBJ2-3,.,few,CASSFDGLGTDTQYF,TGTGCCAGCAGCTTCGACGGACTTGGCACAGATACGCAGTATTTT
TRBV20-1,TRBJ2-3,TRBD2,few,CSARDLRGLARSRDTQYF,TGCAGTGCTAGAGATCTTAGAGGACTAGCCCGATCAAGAGATACGCAGTATTTT
TRBV9,TRBJ2-6,TRBD1,few,CASSITGGYSGANVLTF,TGTGCCAGCAGCATCACAGGGGGTTACTCTGGGGCCAACGTCCTGACTTTC
TRBV29-1,TRBJ2-7,.,.,CSVEPHAAGGQYF,TGCAGCGTTGAACCACACGCCGCGGGTGGGCAGTACTTC
TRBV5-6,TRBJ1-2,.,.,CASSLDTRVGYTF,TGTGCCAGCAGCTTGGATACAAGGGTTGGCTACACCTTC
TRBV25-1,TRBJ1-5,.,.,CASSDSYQPQHF,TGTGCCAGCAGTGACAGTTATCAGCCCCAGCATTTT
TRBV4-3,TRBJ1-2,.,.,CASSQEGFGGTGYGYTF,TGCGCCAGCAGCCAAGAGGGTTTCGGGGGGACCGGGTATGGCTACACCTTC
TRBV12-3/TRBV12-4,TRBJ2-1,.,.,CASSSQGAGVHNEQFF,TGTGCCAGCAGTTCCCAAGGGGCCGGGGTCCACAATGAGCAGTTCTTC
TRBV2,TRBJ2-7,.,few,CASSDPPYEQYF,TGTGCCAGCAGCGACCCCCCCTACGAGCAGTACTTC
TRBV6-6,TRBJ2-5,.,few,CASSYRGGTRETQYF,TGTGCCAGCAGTTACCGTGGGGGGACCAGGGAGACCCAGTACTTC
TRBV4-3,TRBJ1-2,.,.,CASSQDLGGRGIYGYTF,TGCGCCAGCAGCCAAGATTTGGGGGGCAGAGGTATTTATGGCTACACCTTC
TRBV28,TRBJ2-3,TRBD2,.,CASSSPSGGALNTQYF,TGTGCCAGCAGCTCCCCGTCCGGGGGGGCCTTGAATACGCAGTATTTT
TRBV6-5,TRBJ2-7,TRBD1,.,CASSLIGQASDEQYF,TGTGCCAGCAGCCTTATCGGACAGGCTTCGGACGAGCAGTACTTC